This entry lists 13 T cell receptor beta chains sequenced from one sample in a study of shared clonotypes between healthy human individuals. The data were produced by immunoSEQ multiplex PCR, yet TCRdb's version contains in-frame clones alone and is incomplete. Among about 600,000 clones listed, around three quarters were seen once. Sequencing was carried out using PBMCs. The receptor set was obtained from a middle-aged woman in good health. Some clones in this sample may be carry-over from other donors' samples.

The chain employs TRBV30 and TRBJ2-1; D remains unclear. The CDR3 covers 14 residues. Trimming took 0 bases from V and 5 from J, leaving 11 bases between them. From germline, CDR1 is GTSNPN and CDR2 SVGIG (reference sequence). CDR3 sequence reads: CAWSVPSGHNEQFF. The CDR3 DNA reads TGTGCCTGGAGTGTACCCTCGGGCCACAATGAGCAGTTCTTC. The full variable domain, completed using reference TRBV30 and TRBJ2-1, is SQTIHQWPATLVQPVGSPLSLECTVEGTSNPNLYWYRQAAGRGLQLLFYSVGIGQISSEVPQNLSASRPQDRQFILSSKKLLLSDSGFYLCAWSVPSGHNEQFFGPGTRLTVL.

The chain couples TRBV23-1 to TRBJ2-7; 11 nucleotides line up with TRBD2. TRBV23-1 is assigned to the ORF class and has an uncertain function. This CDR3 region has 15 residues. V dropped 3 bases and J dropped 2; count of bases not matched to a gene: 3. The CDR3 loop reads CASSHNSGRAYEQYF. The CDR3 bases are TGCGCCAGCAGTCATAATAGCGGGAGGGCCTACGAGCAGTACTTC.

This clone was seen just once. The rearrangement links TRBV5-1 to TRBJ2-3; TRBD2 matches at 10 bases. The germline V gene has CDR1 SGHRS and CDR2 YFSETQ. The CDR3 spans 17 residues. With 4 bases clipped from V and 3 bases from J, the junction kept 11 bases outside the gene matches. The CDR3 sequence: CASSQAPSGSGTDTQYF. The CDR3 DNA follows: TGCGCCAGCAGCCAAGCTCCTAGCGGGAGCGGGACAGATACGCAGTATTTT.

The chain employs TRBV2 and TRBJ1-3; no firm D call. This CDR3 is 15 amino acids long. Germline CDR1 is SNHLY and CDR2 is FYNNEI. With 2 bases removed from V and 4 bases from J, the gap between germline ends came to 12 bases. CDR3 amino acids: CASSEIGSPGNTIYF. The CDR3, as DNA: TGTGCCAGCAGTGAAATAGGGTCCCCAGGAAACACCATATATTTT.

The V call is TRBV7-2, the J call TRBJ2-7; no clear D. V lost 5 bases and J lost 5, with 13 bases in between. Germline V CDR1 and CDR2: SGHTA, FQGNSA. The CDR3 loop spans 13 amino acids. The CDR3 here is CASSLRQEHEQYF. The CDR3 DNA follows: TGTGCCAGCAGCCTCCGTCAAGAACACGAGCAGTACTTC.

The CDR3 DNA is TGTGCCTGGAGTGTCCCGGACCTATGGGGAAACATTCAGTACTTC. Its translation is CAWSVPDLWGNIQYF. The gene calls are TRBV30 and TRBJ2-4, with D unclear. This CDR3 is built from 15 residues. Germline V CDR1 and CDR2: GTSNPN, SVGIG (reference sequence). Trimming removed 0 bases from V and 6 bases from J, with 15 bases in between.

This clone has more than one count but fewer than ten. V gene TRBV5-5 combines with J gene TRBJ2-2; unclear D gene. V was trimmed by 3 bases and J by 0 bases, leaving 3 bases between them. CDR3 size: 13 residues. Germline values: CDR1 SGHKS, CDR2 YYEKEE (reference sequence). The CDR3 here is CASSYSNTGELFF. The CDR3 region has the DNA TGTGCCAGCAGCTATTCGAACACCGGGGAGCTGTTTTTT.

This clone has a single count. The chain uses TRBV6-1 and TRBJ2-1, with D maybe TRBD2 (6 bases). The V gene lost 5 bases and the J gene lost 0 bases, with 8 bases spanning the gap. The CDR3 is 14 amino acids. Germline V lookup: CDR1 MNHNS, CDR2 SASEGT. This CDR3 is CASSHGSSYNEQFF. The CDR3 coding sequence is TGTGCCAGCAGTCACGGGAGCTCCTACAATGAGCAGTTCTTC.

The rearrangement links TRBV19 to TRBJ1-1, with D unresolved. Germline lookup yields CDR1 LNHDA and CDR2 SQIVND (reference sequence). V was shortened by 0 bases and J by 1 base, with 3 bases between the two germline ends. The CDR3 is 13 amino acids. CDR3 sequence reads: CASSIERNTEAFF. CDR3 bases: TGTGCCAGTAGTATAGAAAGGAACACTGAAGCTTTCTTT. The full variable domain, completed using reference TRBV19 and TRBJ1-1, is DGGITQSPKYLFRKEGQNVTLSCEQNLNHDAMYWYRQDPGQGLRLIYYSQIVNDFQKGDIAEGYSVSREKKESFPLTVTSAQKNPTAFYLCASSIERNTEAFFGQGTRLTVV.

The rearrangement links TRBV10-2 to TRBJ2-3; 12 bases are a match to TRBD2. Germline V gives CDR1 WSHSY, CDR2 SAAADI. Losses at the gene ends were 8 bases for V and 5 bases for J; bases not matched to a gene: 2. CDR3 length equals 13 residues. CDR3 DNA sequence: TGCGCCAGCTCGGGACTAGCGGGAGATACGCAGTATTTT. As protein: CASSGLAGDTQYF.

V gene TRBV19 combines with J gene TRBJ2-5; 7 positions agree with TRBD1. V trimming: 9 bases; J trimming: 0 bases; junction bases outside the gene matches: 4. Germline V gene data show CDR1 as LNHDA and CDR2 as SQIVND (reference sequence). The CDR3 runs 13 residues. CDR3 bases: TGTGCCAGCCGGGGACAGAACCAAGAGACCCAGTACTTC. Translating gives CASRGQNQETQYF.

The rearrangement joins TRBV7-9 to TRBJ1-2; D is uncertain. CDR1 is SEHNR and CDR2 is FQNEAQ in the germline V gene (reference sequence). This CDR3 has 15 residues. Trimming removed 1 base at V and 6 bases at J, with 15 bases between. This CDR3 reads CASSLDNAGADGYTF. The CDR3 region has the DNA TGTGCCAGCAGCTTAGATAATGCGGGCGCGGATGGCTACACCTTC. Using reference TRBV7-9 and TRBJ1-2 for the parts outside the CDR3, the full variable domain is DTGVSQNPRHKITKRGQNVTFRCDPISEHNRLYWYRQTLGQGPEFLTYFQNEAQLEKSRLLSDRFSAERPKGSFSTLEIQRTEQGDSAMYLCASSLDNAGADGYTFGSGTRLTVV.

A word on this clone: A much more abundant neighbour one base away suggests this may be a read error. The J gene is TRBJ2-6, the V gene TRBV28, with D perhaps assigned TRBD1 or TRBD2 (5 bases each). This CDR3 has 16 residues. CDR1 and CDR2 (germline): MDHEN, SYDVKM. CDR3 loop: CASSLLRDTGADVLTF. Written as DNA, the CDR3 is TGTGCCAGCAGTTTATTACGGGATACTGGGGCCGACGTCCTGACTTTC.